What follows is one TCR beta chain and its context. Antigen unknown. This specimen comes from a study of T cells after yellow fever vaccination. Findings and limits, study-wide: A small proportion of clonotypes was detected in both the CD4 and CD8 compartments. Contamination by abundant bulk-population clonotypes could be present in FACS-sorted repertoires. Reappearance after the booster was observed for most primary-vaccination clones (around 95% CD4, about 91% CD8).

Template-switching 5'RACE yielded the TCR cDNA; a universal primer site and UMIs were added in the process. TCRdb re-called the 5' RACE reads with MiXCR, one entry per CDR3 protein. There are a few hundred thousand distinct CDR3 sequences in the sample; roughly 4.3% occur only once, and just under 25% lies in the top ten. The specimen was PBMCs, collected 5 days after the yellow fever booster vaccination. The source of this sequence is a young man who received the YFV17D yellow fever vaccine.

CDR3 sequence: CSPLGDTQYF. The CDR3 DNA reads TGCAGTCCCTTGGGAGATACGCAGTATTTT. This chain connects TRBV20-1 to TRBJ2-3; D is uncertain. CDR1 is DFQATT, CDR2 SNEGSKA, per germline (reference sequence). The CDR3 loop spans 10 amino acids. The V gene lost 8 bases and the J gene lost 5 bases, with 8 bases spanning the gap.